This T cell receptor (beta chain) was sequenced in a study of OX40 agonist ivuxolimab in advanced cancers. A note on the overall study: Ivuxolimab, which targeted the costimulatory receptor OX40 (CD134), was an agonistic, fully human IgG2 monoclonal antibody. Of the approximately 54 dose-escalation patients, hepatocellular carcinoma was present in roughly 19, melanoma in approximately 15, renal cell carcinoma in 9 and head and neck cancer in 9. Intravenous ivuxolimab was administered to patients every 2 weeks at six dose levels: 0.01, 0.1, 0.3, 1.5, 3 and 10 mg/kg. The monotherapy dose-escalation portion (N ≈ 57 patients) of the phase I ivuxolimab trial is reported in the paper. Peripheral TCRbeta sequencing aimed to test whether ivuxolimab altered TCR sequence diversity and caused clonal T-cell expansion. A male proportion of approximately 83% and a mean age of roughly 55 years, ranging from roughly 20 to 80, were recorded for the dose-escalation cohort. Partial responses occurred in three dose-escalation patients: two with cutaneous melanoma and one with hepatocellular carcinoma. Prior anti-PD-1, anti-PD-L1 or anti-CTLA-4 therapy was permitted, and checkpoint inhibitors had been received by about 36% of dose-escalation patients.

Study-wide conclusions, independent of this receptor: After ivuxolimab, CD8+ T cells had more expanded clones than CD4+ T cells on average. At doses of 0.1 to 3.0 mg/kg, clonal expansion of both CD4+ and CD8+ blood T cells was observed from baseline to week 6. Which antigens the clonally expanded peripheral T cells were specific for was not determined. In the 0.1-3.0 mg/kg groups, partial responders had among the lowest normalized peripheral clonal expansion, particularly in CD8+ T cells. Low levels of normalized T-cell clonal expansion were also shown by some nonresponding patients.

The trial excluded patients who had a history of autoimmune disease or who were on systemic immunosuppression. Peripheral blood for TCR sequencing was collected from all dose cohorts at baseline, on cycle 4 day 1, and on cycle 7 day 1. The samples were drawn from a first-in-human, open-label, multicenter phase I dose-escalation trial of ivuxolimab. Adults with locally advanced or metastatic melanoma, renal cell, hepatocellular, or head and neck squamous cell carcinoma were enrolled in the trial. Before TCR sequencing, CD4+ T cells and CD8+ T cells from peripheral blood were sorted into separate populations. The CDR3 numbers 15 residues from cysteine through phenylalanine. The retained sequence is limited to the CDR3, 45 bases, with the frame set at the first base. The germline V gene encodes CDR1 SGHTA and CDR2 FQGNSA. Clipping removes 1 base from V and 1 base from J, with 2 as the unmatched junction base count.

Of note for this clone: This receptor's antigen is unknown. No qualities accompany the bases; no much larger clone lies one base away.

For sequencing of the TCRbeta CDR3 region, genomic DNA was extracted from the sorted cells. The immunoSEQ Assay was used to sequence the TCRbeta CDR3 regions. TCRdb limited this immuneACCESS table to in-frame rearrangements with V and J called. A share of clones is missing; checked studies link under half to unresolved V genes, and the rest is unexplained. The sample has roughly 80,000 clones on record, 65% to 90% of them singletons. 0.5% to 0.85% of the sample lies in the top ten. The sequence was collected from an adult with an advanced solid tumor such as melanoma, head and neck, liver or kidney cancer. The V and J genes are TRBV7-2 and TRBJ1-1; TRBD1 agrees with 8 junctional bases. The specimen was CD4+ or CD8+ T cells sorted from blood, collected in a trial of the OX40 agonist ivuxolimab. The nucleotide sequence is TGTGCCAGCAGCTTAGGGGACAGGAAGAACACTGAAGCTTTCTTT. It specifies CASSLGDRKNTEAFF.